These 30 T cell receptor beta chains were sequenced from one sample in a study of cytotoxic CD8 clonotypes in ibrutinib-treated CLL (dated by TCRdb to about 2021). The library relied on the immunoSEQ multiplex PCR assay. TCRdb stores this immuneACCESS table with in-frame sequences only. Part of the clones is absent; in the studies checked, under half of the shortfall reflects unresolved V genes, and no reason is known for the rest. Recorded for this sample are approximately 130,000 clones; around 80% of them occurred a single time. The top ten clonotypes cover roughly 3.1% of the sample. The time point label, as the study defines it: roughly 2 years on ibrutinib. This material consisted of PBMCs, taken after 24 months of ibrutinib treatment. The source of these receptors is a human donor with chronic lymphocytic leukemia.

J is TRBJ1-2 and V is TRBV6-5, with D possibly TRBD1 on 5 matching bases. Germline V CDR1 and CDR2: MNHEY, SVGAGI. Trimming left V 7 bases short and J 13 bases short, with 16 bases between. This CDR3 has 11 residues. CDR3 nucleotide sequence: TGTGCCAGCAAGCAGGGACCCCACCTCACCTTC. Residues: CASKQGPHLTF.

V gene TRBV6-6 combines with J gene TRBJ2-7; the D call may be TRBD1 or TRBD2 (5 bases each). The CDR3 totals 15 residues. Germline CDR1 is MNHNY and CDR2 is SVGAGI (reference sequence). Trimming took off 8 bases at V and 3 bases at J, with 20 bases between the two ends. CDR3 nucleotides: TGTGCCAGCGAACCCGGGGCTAAACCCCTCTACGAGCAGTACTTC. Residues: CASEPGAKPLYEQYF.

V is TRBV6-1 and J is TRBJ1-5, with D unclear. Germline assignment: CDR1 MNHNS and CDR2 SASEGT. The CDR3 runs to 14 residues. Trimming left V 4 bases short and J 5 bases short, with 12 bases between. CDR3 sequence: CASSVNRGDQPQHF. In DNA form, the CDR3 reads TGTGCCAGCAGTGTTAACCGGGGAGATCAGCCCCAGCATTTT.

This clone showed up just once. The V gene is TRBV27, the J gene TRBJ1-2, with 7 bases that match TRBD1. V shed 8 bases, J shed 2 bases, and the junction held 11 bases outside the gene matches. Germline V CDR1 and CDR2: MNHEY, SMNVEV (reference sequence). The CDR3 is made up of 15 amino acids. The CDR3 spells CASRPSRTGNYGYTF. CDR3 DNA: TGTGCCAGCCGGCCATCCCGGACAGGAAACTATGGCTACACCTTC.

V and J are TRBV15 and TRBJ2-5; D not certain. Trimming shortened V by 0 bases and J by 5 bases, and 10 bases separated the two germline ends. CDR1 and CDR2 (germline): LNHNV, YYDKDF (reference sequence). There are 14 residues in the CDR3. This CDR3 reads CATSREAARETQYF. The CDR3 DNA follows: TGTGCCACCAGCAGAGAGGCCGCCCGGGAGACCCAGTACTTC. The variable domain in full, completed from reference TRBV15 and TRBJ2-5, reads DAMVIQNPRYQVTQFGKPVTLSCSQTLNHNVMYWYQQKSSQAPKLLFHYYDKDFNNEADTPDNFQSRRPNTSFCFLDIRSPGLGDTAMYLCATSREAARETQYFGPGTRLLVL.

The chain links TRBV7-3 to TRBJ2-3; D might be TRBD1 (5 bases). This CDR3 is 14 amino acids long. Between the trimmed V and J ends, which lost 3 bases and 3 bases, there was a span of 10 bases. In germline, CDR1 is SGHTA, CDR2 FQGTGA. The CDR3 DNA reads TGTGCCAGCAGCTTGGGGCCTGGGACAGATACGCAGTATTTT. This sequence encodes CASSLGPGTDTQYF.

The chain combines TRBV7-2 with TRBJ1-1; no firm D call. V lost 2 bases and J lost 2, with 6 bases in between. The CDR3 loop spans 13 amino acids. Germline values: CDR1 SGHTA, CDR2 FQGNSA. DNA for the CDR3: TGTGCCAGCAGCTTACAAGTAAACACTGAAGCTTTCTTT. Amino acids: CASSLQVNTEAFF.

Here the CDR3 reads CASSYSGPGELFF. The CDR3 DNA reads TGTGCCAGCAGTTACTCGGGGCCCGGGGAGCTGTTTTTT. The rearrangement uses TRBV6-5 and TRBJ2-2; a weak D match, TRBD1 (5 bases). Germline V gives CDR1 MNHEY, CDR2 SVGAGI. V was cut by 0 bases and J by 6 bases, with 5 bases left in between. The CDR3 consists of 13 residues.

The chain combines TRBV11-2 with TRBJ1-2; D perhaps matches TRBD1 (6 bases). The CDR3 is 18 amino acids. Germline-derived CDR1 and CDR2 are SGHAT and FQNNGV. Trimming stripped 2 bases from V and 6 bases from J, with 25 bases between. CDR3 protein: CASSLLSRLGTTMNGYTF. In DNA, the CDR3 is TGTGCCAGCAGCTTACTCTCGCGTCTCGGGACAACCATGAATGGCTACACCTTC. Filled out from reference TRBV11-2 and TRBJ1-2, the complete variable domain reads EAGVAQSPRYKIIEKRQSVAFWCNPISGHATLYWYQQILGQGPKLLIQFQNNGVVDDSQLPKDRFSAERLKGVDSTLKIQPAKLEDSAVYLCASSLLSRLGTTMNGYTFGSGTRLTVV.

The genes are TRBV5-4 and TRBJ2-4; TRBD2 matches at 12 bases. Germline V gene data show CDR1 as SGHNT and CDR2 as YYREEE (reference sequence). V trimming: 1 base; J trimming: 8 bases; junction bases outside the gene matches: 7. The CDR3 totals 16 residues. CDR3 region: CASSLRTSGGTHIQYF. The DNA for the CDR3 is TGTGCCAGCAGCTTGCGAACTAGCGGGGGGACCCACATTCAGTACTTC.

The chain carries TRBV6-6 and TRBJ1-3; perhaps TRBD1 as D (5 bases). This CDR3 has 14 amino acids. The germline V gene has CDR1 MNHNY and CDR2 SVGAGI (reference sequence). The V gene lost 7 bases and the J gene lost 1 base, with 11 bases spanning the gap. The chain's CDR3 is CASTQGSSGNTIYF. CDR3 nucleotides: TGTGCCAGCACCCAGGGCAGTTCTGGAAACACCATATATTTT.

CDR3 sequence (DNA): TGCGCCAGCAGTCCGGGACAGGGGTCACGCGAGCAGTACTTC. Protein: CASSPGQGSREQYF. The chain couples TRBV10-2 to TRBJ2-7, with 10 bases fitting TRBD1. The V segment lost 5 bases and the J segment 6 bases; nucleotides outside the gene matches: 7. Looked up from germline, CDR1 is WSHSY and CDR2 is SAAADI. The CDR3 is made up of 14 amino acids.

The CDR3 region is CASSSRANEQFF. The CDR3 DNA reads as TGTGCCAGCAGCTCCCGCGCCAATGAGCAGTTCTTC. The chain links TRBV7-8 to TRBJ2-1; D is uncertain. The CDR3 loop spans 12 amino acids. V lost 4 bases and J lost 6, with 7 bases in between. Per the germline V gene, CDR1 is SGHVS and CDR2 is FQNEAQ.

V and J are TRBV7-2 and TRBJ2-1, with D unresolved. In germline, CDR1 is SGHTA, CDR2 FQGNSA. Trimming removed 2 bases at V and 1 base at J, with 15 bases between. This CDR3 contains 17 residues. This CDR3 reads CASSLIFATFSYNEQFF. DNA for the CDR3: TGTGCCAGCAGCTTAATTTTCGCAACGTTTTCCTACAATGAGCAGTTCTTC.

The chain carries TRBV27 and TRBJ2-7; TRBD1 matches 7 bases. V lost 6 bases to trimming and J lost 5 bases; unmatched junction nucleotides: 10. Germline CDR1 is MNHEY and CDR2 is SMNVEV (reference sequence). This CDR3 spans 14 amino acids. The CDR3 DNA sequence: TGTGCCAGCAGGTCCGGGACAGTACCCCACGAGCAGTACTTC. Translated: CASRSGTVPHEQYF.

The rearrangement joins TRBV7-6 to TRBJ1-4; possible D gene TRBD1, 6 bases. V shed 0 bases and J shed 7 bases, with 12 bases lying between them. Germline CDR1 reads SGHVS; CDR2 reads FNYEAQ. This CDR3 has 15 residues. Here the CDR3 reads CASSLAGGQGEKLFF. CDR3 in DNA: TGTGCCAGCAGCTTAGCGGGGGGGCAAGGTGAAAAACTGTTTTTT.

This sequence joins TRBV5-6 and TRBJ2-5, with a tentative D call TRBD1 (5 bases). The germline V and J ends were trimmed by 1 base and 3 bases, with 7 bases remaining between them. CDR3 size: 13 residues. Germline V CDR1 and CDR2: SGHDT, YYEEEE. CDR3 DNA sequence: TGTGCCAGCAGCTTGACAGGCGAAGAGACCCAGTACTTC. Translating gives CASSLTGEETQYF. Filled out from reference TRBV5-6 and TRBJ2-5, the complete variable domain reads DAGVTQSPTHLIKTRGQQVTLRCSPKSGHDTVSWYQQALGQGPQFIFQYYEEEERQRGNFPDRFSGHQFPNYSSELNVNALLLGDSALYLCASSLTGEETQYFGPGTRLLVL.

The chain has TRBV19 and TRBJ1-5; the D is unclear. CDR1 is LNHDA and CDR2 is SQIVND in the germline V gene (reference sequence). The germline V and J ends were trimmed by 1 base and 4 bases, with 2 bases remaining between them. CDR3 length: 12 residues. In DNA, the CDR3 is TGTGCCAGTAGTATAGTGAATCAGCCCCAGCATTTT. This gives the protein CASSIVNQPQHF.

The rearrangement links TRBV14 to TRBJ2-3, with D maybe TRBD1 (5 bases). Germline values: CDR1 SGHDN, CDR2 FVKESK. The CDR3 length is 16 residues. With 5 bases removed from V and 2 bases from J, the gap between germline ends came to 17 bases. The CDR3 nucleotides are TGTGCCAGCAGCAAACTTACAGGTTTACACACAGATACGCAGTATTTT. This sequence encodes CASSKLTGLHTDTQYF.

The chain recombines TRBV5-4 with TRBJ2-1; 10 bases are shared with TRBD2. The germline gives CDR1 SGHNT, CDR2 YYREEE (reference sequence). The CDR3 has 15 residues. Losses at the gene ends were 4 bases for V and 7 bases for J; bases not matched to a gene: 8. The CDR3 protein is CASSRVAGGINEQFF. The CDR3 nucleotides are TGTGCCAGCAGCAGAGTAGCGGGGGGCATAAATGAGCAGTTCTTC.

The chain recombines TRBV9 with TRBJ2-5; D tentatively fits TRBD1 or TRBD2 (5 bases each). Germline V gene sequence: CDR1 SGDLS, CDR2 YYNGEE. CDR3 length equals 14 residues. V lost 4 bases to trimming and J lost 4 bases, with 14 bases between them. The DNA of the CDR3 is TGTGCCAGCAGCACCGGGACGGCGGTAGAGACCCAGTACTTC. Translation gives CASSTGTAVETQYF.

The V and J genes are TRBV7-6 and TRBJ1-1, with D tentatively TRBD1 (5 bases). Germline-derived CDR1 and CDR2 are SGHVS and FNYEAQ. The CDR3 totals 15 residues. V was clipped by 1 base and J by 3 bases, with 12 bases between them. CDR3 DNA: TGTGCCAGCAGCTTAGGGTCAGGGTGGGACACTGAAGCTTTCTTT. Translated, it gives CASSLGSGWDTEAFF.

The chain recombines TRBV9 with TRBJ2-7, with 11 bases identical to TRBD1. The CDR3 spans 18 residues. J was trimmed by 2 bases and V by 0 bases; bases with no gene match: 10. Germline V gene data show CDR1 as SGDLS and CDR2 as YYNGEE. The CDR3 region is CASSVGGRLGQGAYEQYF. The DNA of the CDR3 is TGTGCCAGCAGCGTAGGCGGACGACTGGGACAGGGGGCCTACGAGCAGTACTTC.

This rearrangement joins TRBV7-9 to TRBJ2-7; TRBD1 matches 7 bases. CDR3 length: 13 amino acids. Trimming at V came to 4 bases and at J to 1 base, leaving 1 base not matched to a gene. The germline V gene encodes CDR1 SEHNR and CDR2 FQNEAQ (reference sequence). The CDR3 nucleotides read TGTGCCAGCAGCTCACAGGGGTCCTACGAGCAGTACTTC. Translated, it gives CASSSQGSYEQYF.

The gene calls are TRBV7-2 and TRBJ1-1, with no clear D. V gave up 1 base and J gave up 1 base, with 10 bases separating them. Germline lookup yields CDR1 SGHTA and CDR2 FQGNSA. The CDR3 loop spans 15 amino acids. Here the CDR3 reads CASSLVVEPNTEAFF. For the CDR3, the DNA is TGTGCCAGCAGCTTAGTAGTAGAACCGAACACTGAAGCTTTCTTT.

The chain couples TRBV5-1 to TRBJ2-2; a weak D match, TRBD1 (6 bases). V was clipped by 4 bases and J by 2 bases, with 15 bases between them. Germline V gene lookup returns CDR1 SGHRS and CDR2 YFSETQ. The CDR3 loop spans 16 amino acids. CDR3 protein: CASSKTGARNTGELFF. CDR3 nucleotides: TGCGCCAGCAGCAAGACAGGAGCTAGAAACACCGGGGAGCTGTTTTTT.

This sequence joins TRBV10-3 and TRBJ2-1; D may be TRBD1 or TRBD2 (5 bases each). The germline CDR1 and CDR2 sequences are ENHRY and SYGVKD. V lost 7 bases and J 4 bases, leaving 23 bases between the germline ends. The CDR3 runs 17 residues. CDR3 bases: TGTGCCATCACTAGGCGTGGGGGAAATAGGGAATACAATGAGCAGTTCTTC. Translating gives CAITRRGGNREYNEQFF.

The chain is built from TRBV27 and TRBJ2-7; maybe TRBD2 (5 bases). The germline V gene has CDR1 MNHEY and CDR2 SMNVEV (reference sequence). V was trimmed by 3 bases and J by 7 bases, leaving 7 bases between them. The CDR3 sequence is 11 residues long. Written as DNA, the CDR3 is TGTGCCAGCAGTTTTCGGGGAGAGCAGTACTTC. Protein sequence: CASSFRGEQYF.

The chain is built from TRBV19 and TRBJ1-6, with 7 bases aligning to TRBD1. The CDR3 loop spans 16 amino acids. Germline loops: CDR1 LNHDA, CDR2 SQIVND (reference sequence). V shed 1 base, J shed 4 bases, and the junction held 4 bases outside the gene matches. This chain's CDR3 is CASSIAGTAYNSPLHF. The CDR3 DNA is TGTGCCAGTAGTATAGCCGGGACAGCATATAATTCACCCCTCCACTTT.

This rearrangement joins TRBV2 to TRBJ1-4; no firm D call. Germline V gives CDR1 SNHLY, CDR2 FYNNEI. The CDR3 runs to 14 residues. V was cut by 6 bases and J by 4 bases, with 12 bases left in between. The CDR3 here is CASRGDSYNEKLFF. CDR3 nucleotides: TGTGCCAGCAGGGGCGACTCTTATAATGAAAAACTGTTTTTT. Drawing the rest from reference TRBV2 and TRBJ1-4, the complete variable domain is EPEVTQTPSHQVTQMGQEVILRCVPISNHLYFYWYRQILGQKVEFLVSFYNNEISEKSEIFDDQFSVERPDGSNFTLKIRSTKLEDSAMYFCASRGDSYNEKLFFGSGTQLSVL.